The next 18 T cell receptor beta chains were all read from a single sample in a study of Ad26.COV2.S vaccination and SARS-CoV-2 variants. Treatment specified: some 19 received Ad26.COV2.S at low or high dose, single or two shots; roughly five received placebo; per-sample allocation not given. Sampling occurred on day 63 after the first vaccine or placebo injection. Profiled with immunoSEQ multiplex PCR; TCRdb holds only in-frame clones, not every one. The repertoire has about 410,000 clones, 89% of them found once; the top ten carry over 1.5%. Sequenced here: peripheral blood, sampled in a trial of Ad26.COV2.S vaccine versus placebo. These receptors came from a person aged 18-60 years who received the Ad26.COV2.S COVID-19 vaccine or a placebo.

The CDR3 DNA reads as TGTGCCAGCAGCTCCCGGGACAGGGGCTTAGCCAAAAACATTCAGTACTTC. The encoded protein is CASSSRDRGLAKNIQYF. This chain uses TRBV5-4 with TRBJ2-4; 10 bases align to TRBD1. Germline V gives CDR1 SGHNT, CDR2 YYREEE (reference sequence). J was trimmed by 0 bases and V by 3 bases; bases with no gene match: 6. The CDR3 loop spans 17 amino acids.

The chain uses TRBV19 and TRBJ2-7, with 7 bases matching TRBD1. CDR1 LNHDA and CDR2 SQIVND come from the germline V gene (reference sequence). This CDR3 region has 14 residues. The V segment lost 4 bases and the J segment 7 bases; nucleotides outside the gene matches: 10. CDR3 in DNA: TGTGCCAGTAGTACAACAGGGGCCCCGGGGGAGCAGTACTTC. Its protein product is CASSTTGAPGEQYF.

This sequence joins TRBV27 and TRBJ1-6, with TRBD1 matching 7 bases. The CDR3 consists of 15 residues. CDR1 and CDR2 (germline): MNHEY, SMNVEV (reference sequence). With 2 bases clipped from V and 7 bases from J, the junction kept 5 bases outside the gene matches. CDR3 nucleotides: TGTGCCAGCAGTTTAATACAGGGGTCAAATTCACCCCTCCACTTT. As protein: CASSLIQGSNSPLHF.

A single count supports this clone. The rearrangement links TRBV19 to TRBJ2-1; 13 bases are shared with TRBD2. V trimming: 5 bases; J trimming: 8 bases; junction bases outside the gene matches: 9. In germline, CDR1 is LNHDA, CDR2 SQIVND (reference sequence). The CDR3 is made up of 16 amino acids. CDR3 nucleotides: TGTGCCAGTAGTCTGCTCGGGACTAGCGGGATCTATGAGCAGTTCTTC. Translating it yields CASSLLGTSGIYEQFF.

The gene calls are TRBV5-8 and TRBJ2-2; 8 bases agree with TRBD1. This CDR3 region has 16 residues. Germline V lookup: CDR1 SGHTS, CDR2 YDEGEE. Trimming took 6 bases from V and 4 from J; bases not matched to a gene: 11. CDR3 residues: CASNRLRGRLTGELFF. The CDR3 bases are TGTGCCAGCAATCGGCTCAGGGGGCGTCTCACCGGGGAGCTGTTTTTT. The full variable domain, rest sourced from reference TRBV5-8 and TRBJ2-2, is EAGVTQSPTHLIKTRGQQATLRCSPISGHTSVYWYQQALGLGLQFLLWYDEGEERNRGNFPPRFSGRQFPNYSSELNVNALELEDSALYLCASNRLRGRLTGELFFGEGSRLTVL.

The V call is TRBV6-5, the J call TRBJ2-7; 8 positions match TRBD1. Trimming removed 6 bases from V and 4 bases from J; junction bases left unmatched: 8. Looked up from germline, CDR1 is MNHEY and CDR2 is SVGAGI. There are 14 residues in the CDR3. The CDR3 is CASSAGTGRYEQYF. CDR3 DNA: TGTGCCAGCAGCGCGGGGACAGGCAGATACGAGCAGTACTTC.

V is TRBV2 and J is TRBJ1-6; D uncertain. This CDR3 comprises 14 residues. Trimming removed 4 bases from V and 7 bases from J, with 11 bases in between. CDR1 and CDR2 from the germline V gene are SNHLY and FYNNEI. The CDR3 here is CASSVYRPNSPLHF. The CDR3 DNA sequence: TGTGCCAGCAGTGTGTACAGACCAAATTCACCCCTCCACTTT. Drawing the rest from reference TRBV2 and TRBJ1-6, the complete variable domain is EPEVTQTPSHQVTQMGQEVILRCVPISNHLYFYWYRQILGQKVEFLVSFYNNEISEKSEIFDDQFSVERPDGSNFTLKIRSTKLEDSAMYFCASSVYRPNSPLHFGNGTRLTVT.

V gene TRBV5-4 combines with J gene TRBJ2-1, with a weak D call TRBD2 (6 bases). Per germline, CDR1 SGHNT and CDR2 YYREEE (reference sequence). Deletions cut 4 bases from V and 5 bases from J, with 16 bases between. The CDR3 spans 15 residues. CDR3 DNA: TGTGCCAGCAGCGGAAACTTCGGGAGTCACAATGAGCAGTTCTTC. This sequence encodes CASSGNFGSHNEQFF. Looking up the rest from reference TRBV5-4 and TRBJ2-1 gives the full variable domain: ETGVTQSPTHLIKTRGQQVTLRCSSQSGHNTVSWYQQALGQGPQFIFQYYREEENGRGNFPPRFSGLQFPNYSSELNVNALELDDSALYLCASSGNFGSHNEQFFGPGTRLTVL.

The CDR3 reads CASSLELRSEAFF. The CDR3 DNA reads as TGTGCCAGCAGCTTAGAGCTTCGTTCTGAAGCTTTCTTT. The chain carries TRBV7-2 and TRBJ1-1; no reliable D call. Trimming stripped 1 base from V and 6 bases from J, with 9 bases between. Germline loops: CDR1 SGHTA, CDR2 FQGNSA. CDR3 length: 13 residues.

V usage is TRBV3-1 (or the pseudogene TRBV3-2) and J usage is TRBJ2-1; 8 nucleotides agree with TRBD2. Trimming took 0 bases from V and 8 from J; bases not matched to a gene: 6. CDR1 is LGHDT, CDR2 YNNKEL, per germline (reference sequence). There are 15 residues in the CDR3. CDR3 DNA: TGTGCCAGCAGCCAAGAATACGGACTAGCATATGAGCAGTTCTTC. Amino acids: CASSQEYGLAYEQFF.

The rearrangement links TRBV15 to TRBJ2-1; no clear D gene. CDR3 length: 15 residues. Trimming removed 2 bases at V and 1 base at J, with 9 bases between. Germline V gene data show CDR1 as LNHNV and CDR2 as YYDKDF (reference sequence). In DNA, the CDR3 is TGTGCCACCAGCAGACAGACCACTTCCTACAATGAGCAGTTCTTC. It is translated as CATSRQTTSYNEQFF.

The chain carries TRBV9 and TRBJ1-1, with D tentatively TRBD1 (5 bases). This CDR3 comprises 15 residues. Trimming cost V 4 bases and J 4 bases, with 17 bases left between them. CDR1 is SGDLS and CDR2 is YYNGEE in the germline V gene. CDR3 amino acids: CASSPRVQGGTEAFF. The CDR3 coding sequence is TGTGCCAGCAGCCCCCGGGTTCAGGGTGGCACTGAAGCTTTCTTT.

V gene TRBV10-3 combines with J gene TRBJ1-1, with D possibly TRBD1 on 6 matching bases. V was cut by 2 bases and J by 4 bases, with 11 bases left in between. Germline V CDR1 and CDR2: ENHRY, SYGVKD. This CDR3 has 14 amino acids. CDR3 bases: TGTGCCATCAGTGAGGGGGGCCCGGGCACTGAAGCTTTCTTT. This codes for CAISEGGPGTEAFF.

This chain uses TRBV27 with TRBJ1-3, with D uncertain. CDR3 length equals 15 residues. CDR1 and CDR2 (germline): MNHEY, SMNVEV (reference sequence). V was trimmed by 2 bases and J by 1 base, leaving 9 bases between them. The CDR3 protein is CASSLRTGSGNTIYF. In nucleotides, the CDR3 is TGTGCCAGCAGTTTAAGGACGGGATCTGGAAACACCATATATTTT.

The V call is TRBV18, the J call TRBJ2-1, with D perhaps TRBD2 (6 bases). Trimming pared 3 bases from V and 4 bases from J, leaving 16 bases between. Germline values: CDR1 KGHSH, CDR2 LQKENI. This CDR3 comprises 16 residues. The CDR3 sequence: CASSPVAGMQYNEQFF. The CDR3 DNA is TGTGCCAGCTCACCGGTGGCGGGAATGCAATACAATGAGCAGTTCTTC.

The V call is TRBV19, the J call TRBJ1-5, with TRBD1 matching 7 bases. The germline gives CDR1 LNHDA, CDR2 SQIVND (reference sequence). With V trimmed by 3 bases and J by 6 bases, 5 bases remained unmatched. The CDR3 has 14 amino acids. The CDR3: CASSIPGGGQPQHF. For the CDR3, the DNA is TGTGCCAGTAGTATCCCAGGGGGAGGTCAGCCCCAGCATTTT.

As concerns this clone: Other DNA sequences in the sample encode the same CDR3. This chain joins TRBV28 and TRBJ2-7; 8 nucleotides line up with TRBD2. The germline gives CDR1 MDHEN, CDR2 SYDVKM. Germline trimming cut 4 bases from V and 4 bases from J; bases unmatched to any gene: 9. CDR3 size: 15 residues. CDR3 DNA: TGTGCCAGCAGTTCGCCTGGCGGGAGGAGTTACGAGCAGTACTTC. It encodes CASSSPGGRSYEQYF.

This rearrangement joins TRBV18 to TRBJ2-7; D gene ambiguous. Germline V CDR1 and CDR2: KGHSH, LQKENI. Trimming took off 2 bases at V and 2 bases at J, with 13 bases between the two ends. The CDR3 loop spans 15 amino acids. CDR3 DNA sequence: TGTGCCAGCTCACCAAGAAAGGGCGCAGCCTACGAGCAGTACTTC. Its translation is CASSPRKGAAYEQYF.